The clone carrying this T cell receptor beta chain has a handful of counts. The target antigen is unknown. This entry is derived from a study of CD8 T cells in ankylosing spondylitis. Whole-study results and caveats: Reportedly, disease-linked clones are significantly enriched in ankylosing spondylitis patients' matched synovial fluid. Blood of patients with ankylosing spondylitis appeared to be characterized by a TCR beta motif of eight highly homologous variants.

5'-RACE, quantitative and with molecular barcodes, yielded the TCR beta libraries. Via MiXCR, TCRdb re-called the 5' RACE reads, giving one row per CDR3 protein. The table records hundreds of thousands of distinct CDR3 sequences, 10% to 15% of them present only once. CDR3 length equals 16 residues. Looked up from germline, CDR1 is SGHTA and CDR2 is FQGNSA. The V end was cut by 3 bases, the J end by 9 bases, with 23 bases between. The gene calls are TRBV7-2 and TRBJ1-1; D possibly corresponds to TRBD1 (5 bases). This sequence was found in a male donor with ankylosing spondylitis. Sequencing used blood, either unsorted or a sorted T cell fraction (not recorded which). CDR3 residues: CASSLGTGGGMNKAFF. CDR3 in DNA: TGTGCCAGCAGCTTGGGGACCGGGGGGGGAATGAATAAAGCTTTCTTT.